This TCR beta chain was recovered during a study of beta chain features in type 1 diabetes. The overall study: Age and gender were similar between patients and healthy donors, as were cell yields.

This clone was recorded a few times. Its antigen is unknown. Trimming cost V 2 bases and J 2 bases, with 13 bases left between them. This CDR3 is 16 amino acids long. CDR1 MNHNS and CDR2 SASEGT come from the germline V gene. Study results and caveats: Significant though moderate, a shortening of TCRB CDR3s appeared in all four CD4+ subsets of Type 1 diabetes patients.

As every portion of the isolated RNA was reverse transcribed, the sequencing read expressed TCRB transcripts. An average of around 3.4 million reads was obtained for naive, central memory and regulatory T cell samples. Generated by immunoSEQ multiplex PCR, the TCRdb table keeps only in-frame clones and is missing some. The sample includes 300,000 to 350,000 clones, 9.3% seen only once; the top ten take 1%. The rearrangement links TRBV6-1 to TRBJ2-1; no definite D call. This sequence originates from a man aged 25 to 45 with type 1 diabetes. Sequencing was performed on central memory CD4+ T cells from blood. The CDR3 DNA reads TGTGCCAGCAGTGAATCTTACATACCTACCTACAATGAGCAGTTCTTC. This sequence encodes CASSESYIPTYNEQFF.